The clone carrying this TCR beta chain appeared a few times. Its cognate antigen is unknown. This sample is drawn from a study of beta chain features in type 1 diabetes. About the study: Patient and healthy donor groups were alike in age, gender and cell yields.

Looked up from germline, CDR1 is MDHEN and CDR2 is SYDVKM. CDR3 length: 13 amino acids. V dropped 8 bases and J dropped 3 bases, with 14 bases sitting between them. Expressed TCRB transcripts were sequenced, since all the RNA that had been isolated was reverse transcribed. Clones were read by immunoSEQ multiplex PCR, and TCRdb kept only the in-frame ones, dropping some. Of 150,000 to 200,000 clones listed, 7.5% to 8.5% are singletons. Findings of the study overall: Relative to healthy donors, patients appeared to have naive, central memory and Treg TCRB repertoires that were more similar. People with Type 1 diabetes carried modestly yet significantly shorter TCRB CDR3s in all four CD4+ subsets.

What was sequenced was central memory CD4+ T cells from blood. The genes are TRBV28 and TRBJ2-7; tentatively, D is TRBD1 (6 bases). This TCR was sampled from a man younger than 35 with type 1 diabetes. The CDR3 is CASDGTQSYEQYF. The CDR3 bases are TGTGCCAGCGACGGGACACAGAGCTACGAGCAGTACTTC. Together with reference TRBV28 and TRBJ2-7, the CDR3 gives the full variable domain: DVKVTQSSRYLVKRTGEKVFLECVQDMDHENMFWYRQDPGLGLRLIYFSYDVKMKEKGDIPEGYSVSREKKERFSLILESASTNQTSMYLCASDGTQSYEQYFGPGTRLTVT.